This T cell receptor beta chain was captured by sequencing in a study of cytomegalovirus exposure and HLA in healthy donors. Study-wide results and caveats: Later on, an analysis tied 15,000 or so TCR beta sequences to HLA alleles at 0.05 false discovery rate.

There are 14 residues in the CDR3. Between the trimmed V and J ends, which lost 6 bases and 4 bases, there was a span of 13 bases. Per the germline V gene, CDR1 is MDHEN and CDR2 is SYDVKM. Both 60 Vbeta primers and 13 Jbeta primers went into the PCR. The protocol was immunoSEQ multiplex PCR, while the TCRdb copy is restricted to in-frame clones and leaves out a portion. The sample consists of about 130,000 clones, approximately 71% of them appearing once. As concerns this clone: The antigen remains undetermined.

This chain joins TRBV28 and TRBJ1-3; D is undetermined. This receptor was identified in a man between 25 and 39 years old in good health and CMV-seronegative. The sequenced sample was PBMCs. CDR3 in amino acids: CASRLYTIGNTIYF. CDR3 bases: TGTGCCAGCAGACTCTATACCATAGGAAACACCATATATTTT.